Below, 2 T cell receptor beta chains from the same sample are listed, as sequenced in a study of T cells in Graves' hyperthyroidism and ophthalmopathy. The investigators amplified TCR beta CDR3 regions from RNA transcripts. During a first-round RT-PCR of the TCR CDR3, the HTBI primer set was used. TCRdb processed the multiplex PCR reads anew with MiXCR; each CDR3 protein has one entry. The table has approximately 590,000 distinct CDR3 sequences, more than 45% seen once. Sequencing input: peripheral blood or thyroid tissue (not recorded which). These receptors were collected from a woman under 30 with Graves' hyperthyroidism.

This clonotype was seen more than once but under ten times. The chain has TRBV19 and TRBJ1-5, with 9 bases fitting TRBD1. With 3 bases clipped from V and 11 bases from J, the junction kept 11 bases outside the gene matches. This CDR3 is built from 15 residues. Germline-derived CDR1 and CDR2 are LNHDA and SQIVND (reference sequence). This CDR3 reads CASSIGTGTYPAQHF. CDR3 in DNA: TGTGCCAGTAGTATCGGGACAGGGACTTATCCGGCCCAGCATTTT.

A few counts support this clonotype. This chain uses TRBV20-1 with TRBJ1-2; D gene uncertain. The CDR3 runs 12 residues. Trimming took off 6 bases at V and 8 bases at J, with 16 bases between the two ends. CDR1 and CDR2 (germline): DFQATT, SNEGSKA (reference sequence). The CDR3 protein is CSANAPPVGYTF. Written as DNA, the CDR3 is TGCAGTGCCAACGCCCCCCCGGTCGGCTACACCTTC.